This TCR beta chain appears in the sequencing data of a study of blood T cell repertoires in COVID-19. Whole-study context: Sources were T cells, B-cell-depleted T cells, or PBMCs; the material itself was cDNA or gDNA.

V was clipped by 7 bases and J by 2 bases, with 12 bases between them. Germline lookup yields CDR1 MDHEN and CDR2 SYDVKM. This CDR3 is 13 amino acids long. Per the original methods: Estimation of nucleated cell counts was performed using reference gene primer amplification. Only in-frame clones appear in the TCRdb table, and some are missing; sequencing was by immunoSEQ multiplex PCR. The V and J calls and clone size were taken over from that table, and D and trimming were inferred from the DNA. The sample yields hundreds of thousands of clones, 80% to 90% seen once. Sequenced material: peripheral blood. This sequence joins TRBV28 and TRBJ2-7; D perhaps matches TRBD2 (6 bases). This TCR was sampled from a man between 25 and 39 years old with active or convalescent COVID-19. The CDR3 nucleotides are TGTGCCAGCACAACTTTAGCGGCCTACGAGCAGTACTTC. As protein: CASTTLAAYEQYF. The entire variable domain, with the rest obtained from reference TRBV28 and TRBJ2-7, is as follows: DVKVTQSSRYLVKRTGEKVFLECVQDMDHENMFWYRQDPGLGLRLIYFSYDVKMKEKGDIPEGYSVSREKKERFSLILESASTNQTSMYLCASTTLAAYEQYFGPGTRLTVT.